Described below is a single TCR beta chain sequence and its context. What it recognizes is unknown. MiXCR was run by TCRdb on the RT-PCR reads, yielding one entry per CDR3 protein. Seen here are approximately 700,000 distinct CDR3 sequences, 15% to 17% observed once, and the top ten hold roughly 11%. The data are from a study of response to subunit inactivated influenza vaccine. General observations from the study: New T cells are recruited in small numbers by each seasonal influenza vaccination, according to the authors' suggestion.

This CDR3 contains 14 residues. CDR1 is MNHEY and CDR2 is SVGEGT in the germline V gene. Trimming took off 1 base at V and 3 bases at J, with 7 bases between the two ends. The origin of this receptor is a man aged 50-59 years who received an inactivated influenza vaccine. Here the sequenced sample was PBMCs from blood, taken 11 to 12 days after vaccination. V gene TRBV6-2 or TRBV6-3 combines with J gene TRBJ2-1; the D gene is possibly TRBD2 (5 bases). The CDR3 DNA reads TGTGCCAGCAGTTACTACGGGAACTACAATGAGCAGTTCTTC. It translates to CASSYYGNYNEQFF.